A selection of T cell receptor beta chains follows, all from one sample in a study of patients and donors after allogeneic stem cell transplantation. Each CDR3 protein is one row after TCRdb ran MiXCR on the RT-PCR reads. The sample consists of 920,000 or so distinct CDR3 sequences, under 20% of them appearing once. Sequencing was done on a sample of blood, either unsorted or a sorted T cell fraction (not recorded which). These receptors came from a human donor who was either an allogeneic HSCT recipient or a stem cell or donor lymphocyte infusion donor (not recorded which). It is not recorded whose cells these are; they may come from a transplant donor. Both conserved end residues are part of each CDR3. A row's size may be missing; if present it is once, few, many or a size class.

clone_size,v_call,cdr3_aa
-,TRBV3-1,CASSQGSTGPEGRNQPQHF
many,TRBV4-1,CASSQGQLSPLHF
few,TRBV4-2,CASSHPGTPNNEQYF
-,TRBV6-5,CASSYLPGRAGAGELFF
few,TRBV27,CASSLRGRPNTGELFF
few,TRBV18,CASSLGILDSQAFF
few,TRBV6-2/TRBV6-3,CASRLSGGYYEQYF
few,TRBV12-3/TRBV12-4,CATGTGSSGANVLTF
-,TRBV7-3,CASSSRVAGLSYNEQFF
-,TRBV12-3/TRBV12-4,CASSLALGGGASETQYF